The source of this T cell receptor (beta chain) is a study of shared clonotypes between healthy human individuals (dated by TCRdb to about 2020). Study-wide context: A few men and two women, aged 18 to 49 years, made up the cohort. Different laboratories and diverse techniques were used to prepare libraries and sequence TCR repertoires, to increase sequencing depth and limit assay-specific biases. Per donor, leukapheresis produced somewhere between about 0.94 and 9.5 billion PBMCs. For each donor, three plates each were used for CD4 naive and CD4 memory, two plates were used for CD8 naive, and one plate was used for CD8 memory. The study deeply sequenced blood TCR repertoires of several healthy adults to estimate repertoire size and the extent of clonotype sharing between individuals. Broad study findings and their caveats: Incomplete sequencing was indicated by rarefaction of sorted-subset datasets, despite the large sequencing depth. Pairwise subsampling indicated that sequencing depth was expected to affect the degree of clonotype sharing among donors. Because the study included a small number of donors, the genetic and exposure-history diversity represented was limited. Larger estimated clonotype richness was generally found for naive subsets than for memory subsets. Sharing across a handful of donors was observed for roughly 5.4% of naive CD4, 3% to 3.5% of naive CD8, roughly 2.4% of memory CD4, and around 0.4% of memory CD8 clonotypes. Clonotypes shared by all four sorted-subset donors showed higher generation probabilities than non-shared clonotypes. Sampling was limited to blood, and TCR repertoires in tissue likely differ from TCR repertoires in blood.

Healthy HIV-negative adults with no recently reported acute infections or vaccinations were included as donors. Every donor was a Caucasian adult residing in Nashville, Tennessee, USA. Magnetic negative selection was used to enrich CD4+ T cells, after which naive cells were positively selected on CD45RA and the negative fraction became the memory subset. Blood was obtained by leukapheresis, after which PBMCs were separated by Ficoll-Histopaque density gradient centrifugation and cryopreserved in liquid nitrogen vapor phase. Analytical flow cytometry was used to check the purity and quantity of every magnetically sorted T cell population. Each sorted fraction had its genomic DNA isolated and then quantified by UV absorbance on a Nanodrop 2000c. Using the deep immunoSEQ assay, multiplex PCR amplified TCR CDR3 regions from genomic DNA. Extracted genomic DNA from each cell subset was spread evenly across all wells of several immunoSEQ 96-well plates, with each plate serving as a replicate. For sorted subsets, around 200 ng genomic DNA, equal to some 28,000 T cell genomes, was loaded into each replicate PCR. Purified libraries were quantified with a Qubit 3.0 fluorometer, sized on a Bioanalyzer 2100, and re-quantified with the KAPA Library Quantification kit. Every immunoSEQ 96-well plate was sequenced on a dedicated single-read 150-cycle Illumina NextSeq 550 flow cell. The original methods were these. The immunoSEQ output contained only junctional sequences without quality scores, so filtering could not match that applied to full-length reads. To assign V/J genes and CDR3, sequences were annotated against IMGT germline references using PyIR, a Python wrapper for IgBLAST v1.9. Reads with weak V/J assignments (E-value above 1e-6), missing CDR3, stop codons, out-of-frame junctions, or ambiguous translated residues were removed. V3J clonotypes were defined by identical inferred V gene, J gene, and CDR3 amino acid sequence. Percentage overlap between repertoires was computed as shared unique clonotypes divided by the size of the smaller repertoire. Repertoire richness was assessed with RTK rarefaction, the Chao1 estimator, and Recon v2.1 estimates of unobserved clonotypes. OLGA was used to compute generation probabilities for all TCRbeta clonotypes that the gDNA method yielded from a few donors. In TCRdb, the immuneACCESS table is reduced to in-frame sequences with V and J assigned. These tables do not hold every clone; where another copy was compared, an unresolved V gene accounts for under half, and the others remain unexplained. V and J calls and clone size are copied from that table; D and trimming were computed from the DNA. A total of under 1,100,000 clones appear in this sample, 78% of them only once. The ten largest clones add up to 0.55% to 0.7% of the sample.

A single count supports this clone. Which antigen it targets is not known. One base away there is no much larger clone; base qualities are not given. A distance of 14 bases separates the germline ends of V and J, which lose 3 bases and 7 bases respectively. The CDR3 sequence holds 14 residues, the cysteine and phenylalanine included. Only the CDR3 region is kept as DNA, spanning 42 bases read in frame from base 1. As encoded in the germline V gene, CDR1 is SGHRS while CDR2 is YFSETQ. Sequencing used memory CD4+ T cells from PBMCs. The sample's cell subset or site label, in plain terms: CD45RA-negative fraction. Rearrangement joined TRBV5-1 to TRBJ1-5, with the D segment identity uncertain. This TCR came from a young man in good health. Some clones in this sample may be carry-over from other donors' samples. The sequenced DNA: TGCGCCAGCAGCTCCCGACCCGGGGTCCAGCCCCAGCATTTT. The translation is CASSSRPGVQPQHF.